The 15 T cell receptor beta chains presented below share a single source sample, sequenced in a study of cytomegalovirus exposure and HLA in healthy donors. The study ran its PCR with 60 Vbeta and 13 Jbeta primers. Libraries were prepared by immunoSEQ multiplex PCR; TCRdb keeps only in-frame clonotypes and omits some of them. The data hold 150,000 or so clones, with around three quarters observed a single time. Sequencing was performed on PBMCs. The receptors shown here come from a woman aged 35 to 49 in good health and CMV-seronegative.

CDR3 bases: TGTGCCAGTAGTTGGTCCCCGGGCGGGAGGATCACAGATACGCAGTATTTT. It encodes CASSWSPGGRITDTQYF. The rearrangement joins TRBV19 to TRBJ2-3; 8 bases are a match to TRBD2. There are 17 residues in the CDR3. V shed 5 bases, J shed 2 bases, and the junction held 12 bases outside the gene matches. Germline CDR1 LNHDA, CDR2 SQIVND (reference sequence).

This clone was picked up one time. The chain couples TRBV13 to TRBJ1-3; no reliable D call. With 0 bases removed from V and 0 bases from J, the gap between germline ends came to 6 bases. Germline V lookup: CDR1 PRHDT, CDR2 FYEKMQ (reference sequence). The CDR3 runs 15 residues. CDR3 coding DNA: TGTGCCAGCAGCTTAGGGCGGGGCTCTGGAAACACCATATATTTT. Translation gives CASSLGRGSGNTIYF.

This sequence joins TRBV2 and TRBJ2-5, with TRBD1 matching 9 bases. V lost 5 bases to trimming and J lost 4 bases; unmatched junction nucleotides: 11. Looked up from germline, CDR1 is SNHLY and CDR2 is FYNNEI. CDR3 length equals 16 residues. This CDR3 is CASSNQPTGGGETQYF. The CDR3 nucleotides are TGTGCCAGCAGTAACCAACCTACAGGGGGCGGAGAGACCCAGTACTTC.

As regards this clone: The sample holds other DNA sequences that translate to the same CDR3. V is TRBV7-2 and J is TRBJ2-5, with D tentatively TRBD2 (5 bases). The CDR3 loop spans 13 amino acids. Germline V gene sequence: CDR1 SGHTA, CDR2 FQGNSA. The ends were cut back, 5 bases at V and 4 bases at J, with 11 bases in the middle. The chain's CDR3 is CASSRGSGETQYF. The CDR3 coding sequence is TGTGCCAGCAGCAGAGGGAGTGGAGAGACCCAGTACTTC. The whole variable domain, remainder taken from reference TRBV7-2 and TRBJ2-5, is GAGVSQSPSNKVTEKGKDVELRCDPISGHTALYWYRQSLGQGLEFLIYFQGNSAPDKSGLPSDRFSAERTGGSVSTLTIQRTQQEDSAVYLCASSRGSGETQYFGPGTRLLVL.

The CDR3 region is CASSPPFSYNEQFF. The CDR3 coding sequence is TGTGCCAGCAGCCCCCCCTTCTCCTACAATGAGCAGTTCTTC. The chain employs TRBV7-2 and TRBJ2-1, with D uncertain. Trimming left V 5 bases short and J 0 bases short, with 8 bases between. The germline CDR1 and CDR2 sequences are SGHTA and FQGNSA. This CDR3 spans 14 amino acids.

The rearrangement joins TRBV6-5 to TRBJ1-1, with unresolved D. CDR1 and CDR2 from the germline V gene are MNHEY and SVGAGI. V was clipped by 2 bases and J by 4 bases, with 14 bases between them. The CDR3 has 15 residues. The CDR3 loop reads CASSYAVHPATEAFF. The CDR3 nucleotides are TGTGCCAGCAGTTACGCGGTCCACCCGGCCACTGAAGCTTTCTTT.

This clone showed up just a few times. The same CDR3 arises from other DNA sequences in this sample as well. The chain couples TRBV6-5 to TRBJ1-1, with D tentatively TRBD1 (6 bases). Germline V gene lookup returns CDR1 MNHEY and CDR2 SVGAGI. The V gene lost 5 bases and the J gene lost 2 bases, with 9 bases spanning the gap. The length of the CDR3 is 13 residues. CDR3 bases: TGTGCCAGCAGTCGGACAGCCAACACTGAAGCTTTCTTT. Protein: CASSRTANTEAFF.

This rearrangement joins TRBV6-1 to TRBJ2-5; tentatively, D is TRBD2 (7 bases). Per germline, CDR1 MNHNS and CDR2 SASEGT. This CDR3 is built from 18 residues. Trimming removed 2 bases from V and 6 bases from J, with 25 bases in between. The CDR3 sequence: CASSETHRVGRERQTQYF. CDR3 coding DNA: TGTGCCAGCAGTGAAACCCACAGGGTCGGGCGGGAGAGGCAGACCCAGTACTTC.

Here the CDR3 DNA reads TGCGCCAGCAGCTTGATAGGGGGCTCCTACGAGCAGTACTTC. Its translation: CASSLIGGSYEQYF. This sequence joins TRBV5-1 and TRBJ2-7; possible D gene TRBD1, 6 bases. The CDR3 sequence is 14 residues long. Germline V lookup: CDR1 SGHRS, CDR2 YFSETQ. V shed 1 base and J shed 0 bases, with 8 bases lying between them.

Only a few counts were recorded for this clone. The V gene is TRBV27, the J gene TRBJ2-7; 10 bases fit TRBD1. The CDR3 is made up of 16 amino acids. V shed 2 bases and J 8 bases; nucleotides not matched to a gene: 12. The germline V gene has CDR1 MNHEY and CDR2 SMNVEV (reference sequence). CDR3 DNA: TGTGCCAGCAGTTTAGAGGTTAGGGACAGGGGAACTAAGCAGTACTTC. It specifies CASSLEVRDRGTKQYF.

Only a few counts were recorded for this clone. The CDR3 region has the DNA TGTGCCAGCAGTTACTTACAGGGGTGGAACACTGAAGCTTTCTTT. It codes for CASSYLQGWNTEAFF. The V gene is TRBV6-5, the J gene TRBJ1-1, with TRBD1 identical over 7 bases. Germline CDR1 reads MNHEY; CDR2 reads SVGAGI. This CDR3 is built from 15 residues. Trimming removed 1 base from V and 1 base from J; junction bases left unmatched: 3.

V usage is TRBV5-6 and J usage is TRBJ2-5; D is possibly TRBD2 (7 bases). The length of the CDR3 is 14 residues. V lost 3 bases to trimming and J lost 4 bases, with 13 bases between them. Germline CDR1 and CDR2: SGHDT and YYEEEE. CDR3 residues: CASSSRGGVETQYF. The CDR3 region has the DNA TGTGCCAGCAGCTCTAGAGGGGGGGTAGAGACCCAGTACTTC.

The chain couples TRBV7-9 to TRBJ2-3; 8 nucleotides align to TRBD1. This CDR3 has 16 residues. The ends lost 0 bases at V and 1 base at J; junction bases unmatched: 3. Germline CDR1 reads SEHNR; CDR2 reads FQNEAQ (reference sequence). The CDR3 bases are TGTGCCAGCAGCTTAGCCGACAGGGGAGGCACAGATACGCAGTATTTT. Translating gives CASSLADRGGTDTQYF.

This clone was found once. V is TRBV10-3 and J is TRBJ2-1; 7 bases agree with TRBD2. This CDR3 contains 15 residues. Germline CDR1 and CDR2: ENHRY and SYGVKD. The V segment lost 2 bases and the J segment 5 bases; nucleotides outside the gene matches: 6. CDR3 sequence: CAISEVSSGHNEQFF. The CDR3 DNA reads as TGTGCCATCAGTGAGGTCTCTAGCGGCCACAATGAGCAGTTCTTC.

The chain employs TRBV27 and TRBJ2-7, with 7 positions matching TRBD2. Germline-derived CDR1 and CDR2 are MNHEY and SMNVEV (reference sequence). The CDR3 covers 14 residues. Germline trimming cut 5 bases from V and 10 bases from J; bases unmatched to any gene: 14. The CDR3 region is CASSPGAGLGKQYF. Here the CDR3 DNA reads TGTGCCAGCAGTCCGGGAGCGGGATTAGGAAAACAGTACTTC.